This T cell receptor (beta chain) emerged from a study of blood T cell repertoires in COVID-19. Study in general: T cells, B-cell-depleted T cells, or PBMCs supplied cDNA or gDNA.

Clinical history as reported by participants underpinned cohort assignment. Germline V gene sequence: CDR1 MDHEN, CDR2 SYDVKM. This CDR3 is built from 16 residues. The V gene lost 5 bases and the J gene lost 0 bases, with 14 bases spanning the gap. Data came from immunoSEQ multiplex PCR; TCRdb stores just in-frame clones and leaves some out. The table records approximately 180,000 clones, roughly 77% of them present only once. The chain couples TRBV28 to TRBJ1-5, with D perhaps matching TRBD1 (6 bases). The TCR comes from a woman aged 45 to 65 with acute COVID-19. The sequenced sample consisted of PBMCs or T cells enriched from blood (not recorded which). CDR3 in DNA: TGTGCCAGCAGTGGGGCTGGGACAACTAGCAATCAGCCCCAGCATTTT. It specifies CASSGAGTTSNQPQHF. Combining the CDR3 with reference TRBV28 and TRBJ1-5 gives the whole variable domain DVKVTQSSRYLVKRTGEKVFLECVQDMDHENMFWYRQDPGLGLRLIYFSYDVKMKEKGDIPEGYSVSREKKERFSLILESASTNQTSMYLCASSGAGTTSNQPQHFGDGTRLSIL.